This TCR beta chain was recorded in a study of T cell repertoires in cytomegalovirus infection. On the study more broadly: Public TCR beta signatures marked donors with CMV infection and the matching HLA.

Whole-study results and caveats: The cumulative frequency of public TCR beta families distinguished individuals who carried CMV together with the relevant HLA. The ex vivo response showed dominance by HLA-C-restricted CMV-specific TCR beta clonotypes.

Between the trimmed V and J ends, which lost 2 bases and 0 bases, there was a span of 13 bases. The CDR3 spans 16 residues. Germline V gives CDR1 SGHTA, CDR2 FQGNSA. Ten or more counts support this clonotype. Its antigen is not identified. TCRdb fed the reads into MiXCR, producing one record per CDR3 protein. The sample has under 150,000 distinct CDR3 sequences, 7.5% to 9% seen once. Sequencing input: PBMCs. The chain recombines TRBV7-2 with TRBJ2-5; perhaps TRBD1 as D (6 bases). The source of this sequence is a human donor in good health (CMV status not recorded). Some clones in this sample may be carry-over from other donors' samples. CDR3 in DNA: TGTGCCAGCAGCTTACTCAGGGGCTCAAACCAAGAGACCCAGTACTTC. Translation: CASSLLRGSNQETQYF.